This T cell receptor (beta chain) was sequenced in a study of cytomegalovirus exposure and HLA in healthy donors. In the study overall: Out of several hundred genotyped donors, about 80% belonged to the Caucasian-associated ancestry cluster. Findings and limits, study-wide: Researchers had no immune exposure information except CMV serostatus available. Per a later analysis, HLA-associated TCR beta chains showed more clonal expansion than other, equally common TCR beta chains.

Details on this clone: The antigen remains unidentified.

CDR3 length equals 16 residues. With V trimmed by 4 bases and J by 4 bases, 11 bases remained unmatched. Germline lookup yields CDR1 SEHNR and CDR2 FQNEAQ (reference sequence). Vbeta (60) and Jbeta (13) primers were used in the PCR. The repertoire was sequenced with immunoSEQ multiplex PCR; TCRdb's copy has only in-frame clones and lacks some. The sample includes around 45,000 clones, under 75% of them seen just once. This receptor was obtained from a man between 25 and 39 years old in good health and CMV-seronegative. Sequenced sample: PBMCs. V and J are TRBV7-9 and TRBJ2-7; 9 positions match TRBD1. CDR3 protein: CASSSADDRGFYEQYF. Here the CDR3 DNA reads TGTGCCAGCAGCTCCGCTGATGACAGGGGGTTTTACGAGCAGTACTTC.